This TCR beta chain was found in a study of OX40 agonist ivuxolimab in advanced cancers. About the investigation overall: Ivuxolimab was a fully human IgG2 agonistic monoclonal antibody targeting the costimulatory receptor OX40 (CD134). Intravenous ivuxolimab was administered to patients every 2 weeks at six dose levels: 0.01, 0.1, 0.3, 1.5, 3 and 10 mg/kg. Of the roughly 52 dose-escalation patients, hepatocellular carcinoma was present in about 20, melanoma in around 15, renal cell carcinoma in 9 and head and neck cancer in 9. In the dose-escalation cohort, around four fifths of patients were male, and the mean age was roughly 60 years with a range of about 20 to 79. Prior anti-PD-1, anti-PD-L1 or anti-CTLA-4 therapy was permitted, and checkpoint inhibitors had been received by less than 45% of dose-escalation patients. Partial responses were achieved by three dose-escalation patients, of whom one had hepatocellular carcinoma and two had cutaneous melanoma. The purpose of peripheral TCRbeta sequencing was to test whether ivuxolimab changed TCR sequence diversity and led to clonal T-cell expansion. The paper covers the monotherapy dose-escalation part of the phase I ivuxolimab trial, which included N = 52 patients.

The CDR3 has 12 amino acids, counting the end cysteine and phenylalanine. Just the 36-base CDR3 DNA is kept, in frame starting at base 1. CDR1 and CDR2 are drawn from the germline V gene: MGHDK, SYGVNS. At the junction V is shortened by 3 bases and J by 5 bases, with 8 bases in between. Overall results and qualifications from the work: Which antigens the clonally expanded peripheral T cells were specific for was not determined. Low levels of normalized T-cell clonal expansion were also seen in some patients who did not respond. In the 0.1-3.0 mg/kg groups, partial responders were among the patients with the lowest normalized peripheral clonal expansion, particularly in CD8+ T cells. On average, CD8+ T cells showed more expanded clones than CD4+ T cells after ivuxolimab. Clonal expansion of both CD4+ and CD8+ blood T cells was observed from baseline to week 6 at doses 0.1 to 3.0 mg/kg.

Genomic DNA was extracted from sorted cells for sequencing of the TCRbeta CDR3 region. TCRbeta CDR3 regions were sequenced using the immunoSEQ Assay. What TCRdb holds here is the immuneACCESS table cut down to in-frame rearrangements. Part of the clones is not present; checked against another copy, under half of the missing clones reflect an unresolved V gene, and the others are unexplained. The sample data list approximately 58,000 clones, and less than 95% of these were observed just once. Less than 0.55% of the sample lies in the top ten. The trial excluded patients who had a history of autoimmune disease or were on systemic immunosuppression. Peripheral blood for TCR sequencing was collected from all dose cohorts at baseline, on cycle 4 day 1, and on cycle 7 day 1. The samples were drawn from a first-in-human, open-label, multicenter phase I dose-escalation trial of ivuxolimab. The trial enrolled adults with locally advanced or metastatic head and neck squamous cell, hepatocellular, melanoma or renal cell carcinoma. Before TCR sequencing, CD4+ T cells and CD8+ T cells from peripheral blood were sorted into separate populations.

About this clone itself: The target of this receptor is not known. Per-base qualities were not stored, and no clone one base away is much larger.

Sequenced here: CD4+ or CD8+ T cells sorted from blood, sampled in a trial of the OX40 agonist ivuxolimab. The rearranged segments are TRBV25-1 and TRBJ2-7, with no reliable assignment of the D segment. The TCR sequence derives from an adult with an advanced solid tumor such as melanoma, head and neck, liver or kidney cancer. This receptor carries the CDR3 CASSDELNEQYF. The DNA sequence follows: TGTGCCAGCAGTGACGAACTTAACGAGCAGTACTTC.